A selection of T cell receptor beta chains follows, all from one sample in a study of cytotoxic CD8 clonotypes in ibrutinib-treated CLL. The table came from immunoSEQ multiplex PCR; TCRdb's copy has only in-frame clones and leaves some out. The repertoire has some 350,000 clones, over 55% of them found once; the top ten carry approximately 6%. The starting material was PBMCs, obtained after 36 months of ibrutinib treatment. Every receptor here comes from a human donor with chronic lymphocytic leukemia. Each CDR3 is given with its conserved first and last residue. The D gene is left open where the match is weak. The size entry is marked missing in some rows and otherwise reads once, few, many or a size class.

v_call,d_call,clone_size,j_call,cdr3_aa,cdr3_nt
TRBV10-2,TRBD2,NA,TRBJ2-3,CASSDAREYTDTQYF,TGCGCCAGCAGTGATGCGCGGGAGTACACAGATACGCAGTATTTT
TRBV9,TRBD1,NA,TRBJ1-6,CASSASWDRHNSPLHF,TGTGCCAGCAGCGCCTCCTGGGACAGACACAATTCACCCCTCCACTTT
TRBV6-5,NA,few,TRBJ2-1,CASSYAGGNEQFF,TGTGCCAGCAGTTATGCCGGGGGCAATGAGCAGTTCTTC
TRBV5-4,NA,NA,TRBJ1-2,CASSFGRQGPSGVGYTF,TGTGCCAGCAGCTTCGGGCGGCAGGGTCCTTCGGGGGTGGGCTACACCTTC
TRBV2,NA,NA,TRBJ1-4,CASTAGGTNEKLFF,TGTGCCAGCACGGCCGGGGGGACTAATGAAAAACTGTTTTTT
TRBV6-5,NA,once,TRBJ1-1,CASRPQKQQEAFF,TGTGCCAGCAGACCTCAGAAGCAGCAAGAGGCTTTCTTT
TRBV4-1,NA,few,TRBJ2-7,CASSPPTGEQYF,TGCGCCAGCAGCCCGCCGACCGGCGAGCAGTACTTC
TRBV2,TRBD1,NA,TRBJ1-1,CASSEAVAGGRNTEAFF,TGTGCCAGCAGTGAAGCTGTGGCAGGGGGCAGGAACACTGAAGCTTTCTTT
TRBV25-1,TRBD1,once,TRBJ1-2,CASSGGTARGYTF,TGTGCCAGCAGTGGCGGGACAGCTCGTGGCTACACCTTC
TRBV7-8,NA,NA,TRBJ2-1,CASSLVERANEQFF,TGTGCCAGCAGCTTAGTTGAGCGGGCCAATGAGCAGTTCTTC